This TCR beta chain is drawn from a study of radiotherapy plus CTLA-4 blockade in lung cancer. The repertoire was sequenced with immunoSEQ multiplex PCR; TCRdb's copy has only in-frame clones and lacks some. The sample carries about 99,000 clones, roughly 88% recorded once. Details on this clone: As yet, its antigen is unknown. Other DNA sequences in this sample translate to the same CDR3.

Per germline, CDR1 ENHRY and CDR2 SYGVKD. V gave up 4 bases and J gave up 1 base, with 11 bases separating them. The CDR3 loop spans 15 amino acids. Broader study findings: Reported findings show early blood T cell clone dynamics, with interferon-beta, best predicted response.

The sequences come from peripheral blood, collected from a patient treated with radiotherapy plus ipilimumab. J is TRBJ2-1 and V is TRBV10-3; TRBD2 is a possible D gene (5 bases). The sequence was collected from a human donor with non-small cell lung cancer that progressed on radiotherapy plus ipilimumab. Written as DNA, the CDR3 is TGTGCCATCAGTGTGTTGGCGGGTTCCTACAATGAGCAGTTCTTC. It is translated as CAISVLAGSYNEQFF.